Listed below are T cell receptor beta chains from one sample, sequenced in a study of OX40 agonist ivuxolimab in advanced cancers. Generated by immunoSEQ multiplex PCR, the TCRdb table keeps only in-frame clones and is missing some. The sample contains about 46,000 clones, more than 75% of which appear only once. The material sequenced was CD4+ or CD8+ T cells sorted from blood, taken in a trial of the OX40 agonist ivuxolimab. The receptor set was obtained from an adult with an advanced solid tumor such as melanoma, head and neck, liver or kidney cancer. The conserved cysteine and the conserved F or W are not part of the CDR3 here. The order of the fields is V gene, J gene, CDR3 protein.

v_call: TRBV19
j_call: TRBJ2-5
cdr3_aa: ASKTGAKEETQY

v_call: TRBV5-1
j_call: TRBJ2-7
cdr3_aa: ASSLRGQGNYEQY

v_call: TRBV19
j_call: TRBJ2-1
cdr3_aa: ASSRRDSSYNEQF

v_call: TRBV7-9
j_call: TRBJ2-4
cdr3_aa: ASSPGTQSAGIQY

v_call: TRBV4-1
j_call: TRBJ1-1
cdr3_aa: ASSQDRAEAF

v_call: TRBV4-1
j_call: TRBJ1-4
cdr3_aa: ASSQDRGGVEKLF

v_call: TRBV2
j_call: TRBJ2-1
cdr3_aa: ASSDSLGPRDNEQF

v_call: TRBV19
j_call: TRBJ2-1
cdr3_aa: ASSIVAAIYNEQF

v_call: TRBV19
j_call: TRBJ2-4
cdr3_aa: ASSNRRDREAIQY

v_call: TRBV7-9
j_call: TRBJ1-2
cdr3_aa: ASSLGRTGFNYGYT

v_call: TRBV11-2
j_call: TRBJ1-1
cdr3_aa: ASSLTGRWDTEAF

v_call: TRBV19
j_call: TRBJ2-7
cdr3_aa: ASSVALLGPVYEQY

v_call: TRBV6-5
j_call: TRBJ2-1
cdr3_aa: ASSYGGGFNEQF

v_call: TRBV10-3
j_call: TRBJ2-4
cdr3_aa: AISSTEAKNIQY

v_call: TRBV9
j_call: TRBJ2-1
cdr3_aa: ASSVNVLAGVGEQF

v_call: TRBV9
j_call: TRBJ2-3
cdr3_aa: ASSVEKGAGDTQY

v_call: TRBV15
j_call: TRBJ1-3
cdr3_aa: ATSREWAGGHSGNTIY

v_call: TRBV11-2
j_call: TRBJ2-7
cdr3_aa: ASSLDSKMGLAATYEQY

v_call: TRBV6-1
j_call: TRBJ1-2
cdr3_aa: ASSEIQKELDYGYT

v_call: TRBV19
j_call: TRBJ2-7
cdr3_aa: ASSIVSGNNEQY

v_call: TRBV6-6
j_call: TRBJ1-6
cdr3_aa: ASSYSKRKGSPLH

v_call: TRBV5-8
j_call: TRBJ2-7
cdr3_aa: ASSLVLWHHYEQY

v_call: TRBV15
j_call: TRBJ2-7
cdr3_aa: ATSLPGGHEQY

v_call: TRBV6-5
j_call: TRBJ2-7
cdr3_aa: ASSYNRASSYEQY

v_call: TRBV15
j_call: TRBJ1-5
cdr3_aa: ATSFQWGLTGSNQPQH

v_call: TRBV19
j_call: TRBJ2-5
cdr3_aa: ASSIGAGGVETQY

v_call: TRBV28
j_call: TRBJ2-3
cdr3_aa: ASSLTRGGITDTQY

v_call: TRBV5-1
j_call: TRBJ1-1
cdr3_aa: ASSATRGRASRDPEAF

v_call: TRBV4-1
j_call: TRBJ1-2
cdr3_aa: ASSQSGVFTYGYT

v_call: TRBV12-5
j_call: TRBJ1-1
cdr3_aa: ASDSGTEAF

v_call: TRBV5-4
j_call: TRBJ1-1
cdr3_aa: ASSHRTGNTEAF

v_call: TRBV10-3
j_call: TRBJ2-1
cdr3_aa: AISEAMAGALYNEQF

v_call: TRBV28
j_call: TRBJ2-7
cdr3_aa: ASSLFREDPTYEQY

v_call: TRBV27
j_call: TRBJ2-7
cdr3_aa: ASSLSASGGYEQY

v_call: TRBV5-1
j_call: TRBJ2-3
cdr3_aa: ASSWLTSGGTDTQY

v_call: TRBV27
j_call: TRBJ2-5
cdr3_aa: ASSLWAGEETQY

v_call: TRBV18
j_call: TRBJ2-5
cdr3_aa: ASSPLSKETQY

v_call: TRBV28
j_call: TRBJ2-1
cdr3_aa: ASNLRQGSSFEQF

v_call: TRBV6-6
j_call: TRBJ2-3
cdr3_aa: ASRHVAGGNTDTQY

v_call: TRBV10-1
j_call: TRBJ1-2
cdr3_aa: ASSPWRDYGYT